This entry is about one T cell receptor (beta chain). Its antigen is unidentified. Between the trimmed V and J ends, which lost 3 bases and 2 bases, there was a span of 14 bases. The CDR3 is 16 residues long. CDR1 and CDR2 from the germline V gene are SEHNR and FQNEAQ (reference sequence). The data stem from a study of shared clonotypes between healthy human individuals. Overall study: CD4 naive and CD4 memory each took three plates per donor, while CD8 naive took two and CD8 memory one.

Study-wide findings and caveats: Sampling included only blood; tissue repertoires likely differ. Despite large depth, sorted-subset datasets appeared incompletely sequenced.

Naive CD8 cells were CD45RO-negative, positively selected for CCR7, excluding terminally differentiated effector memory CD45RA+ cells. Healthy adults negative for HIV, lacking recent acute infections or vaccinations, served as donors. Profiling relied on immunoSEQ multiplex PCR, and the TCRdb table lists in-frame clones only, not all of them. The profile shows around 2,000,000 clones, about 94% of them singletons. The sequence was collected from a man younger than 35 in good health. The sample taken for sequencing was naive CD8+ T cells sorted from blood. The rearrangement uses TRBV7-9 and TRBJ1-3; D uncertain. The CDR3 DNA is TGTGCCAGCAGCTTCCTGACCGGAACCACTGGAAACACCATATATTTT. Translating it yields CASSFLTGTTGNTIYF. The full variable domain, in which reference TRBV7-9 and TRBJ1-3 provide the parts outside the CDR3, is DTGVSQNPRHKITKRGQNVTFRCDPISEHNRLYWYRQTLGQGPEFLTYFQNEAQLEKSRLLSDRFSAERPKGSFSTLEIQRTEQGDSAMYLCASSFLTGTTGNTIYFGEGSWLTVV.